Reported below is one TCR beta chain. What it binds is unknown. These data originate in a study of shared clonotypes between healthy human individuals. Study-level points and caveats: Tissues were not sampled, only blood, and their repertoires likely differ. Clonotype sharing among donors was expected to depend on sequencing depth.

Repertoires were generated with immunoSEQ multiplex PCR, while TCRdb's copy carries only in-frame clones and drops some. Of a few million clones listed, 90% to 95% are singletons. The ends were cut back, 0 bases at V and 3 bases at J, with 14 bases in the middle. Germline-derived CDR1 and CDR2 are LNHNV and YYDKDF (reference sequence). This CDR3 is 16 amino acids long. Positively selected for CCR7, the CD45RO-negative cells used as naive CD8 cells excluded terminally differentiated effector memory CD45RA+ cells. Nashville, Tennessee was home to all donors, each a Caucasian adult. This TCR derives from a young man in good health. Some clones in this sample may be carry-over from other donors' samples. Sequenced sample: naive CD8+ T cells from PBMCs. The chain carries TRBV15 and TRBJ1-2, with a possible D match to TRBD1 (6 bases). The CDR3 bases are TGTGCCACCAGCAGAGAACAGGGTTGGCCACACTATGGCTACACCTTC. It specifies CATSREQGWPHYGYTF.